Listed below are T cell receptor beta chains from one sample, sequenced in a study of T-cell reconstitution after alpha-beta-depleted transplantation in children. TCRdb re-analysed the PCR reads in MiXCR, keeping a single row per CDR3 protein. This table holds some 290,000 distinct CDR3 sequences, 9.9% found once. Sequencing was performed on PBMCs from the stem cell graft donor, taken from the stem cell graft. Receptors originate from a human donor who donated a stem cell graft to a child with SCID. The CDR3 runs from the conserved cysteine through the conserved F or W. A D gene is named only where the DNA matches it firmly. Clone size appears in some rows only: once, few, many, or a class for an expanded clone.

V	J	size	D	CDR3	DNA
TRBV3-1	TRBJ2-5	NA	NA	CASSQVLEAQETQYF	TGTGCCAGCAGCCAAGTATTGGAGGCTCAAGAGACCCAGTACTTC
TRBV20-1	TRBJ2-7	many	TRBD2	CSVQAGVGYEQYF	TGCAGTGTACAAGCGGGGGTTGGCTACGAGCAGTACTTC
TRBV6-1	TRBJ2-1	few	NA	CASSRLAGNEQFF	TGTGCCAGCAGTCGTCTAGCCGGTAATGAGCAGTTCTTC
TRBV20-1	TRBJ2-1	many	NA	CSVRQRINNEQFF	TGCAGTGTTCGCCAGCGGATTAACAATGAGCAGTTCTTC
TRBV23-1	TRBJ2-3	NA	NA	CASSQSIGPPESTDTQYF	TGCGCCAGCAGTCAATCGATCGGCCCTCCGGAAAGCACAGATACGCAGTATTTT
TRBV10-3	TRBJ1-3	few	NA	CAISLSFDSGNTIYF	TGTGCCATCAGTCTATCTTTTGACTCTGGAAACACCATATATTTT
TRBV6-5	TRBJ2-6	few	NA	CASSYGGPGANVLTF	TGTGCCAGCAGTTACGGGGGCCCTGGGGCCAACGTCCTGACTTTC
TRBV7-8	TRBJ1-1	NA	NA	CASSPSSPRRNTEAFF	TGTGCCAGCAGCCCATCCTCCCCCAGGCGGAACACTGAAGCTTTCTTT
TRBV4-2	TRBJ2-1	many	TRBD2	CASSQEASGHYNEQFF	TGTGCCAGCAGCCAAGAGGCTAGCGGACACTACAATGAGCAGTTCTTC
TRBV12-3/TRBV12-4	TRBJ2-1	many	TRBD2	CASSFPSSGGYNEQFF	TGTGCCAGCAGTTTCCCCAGTAGCGGGGGGTACAATGAGCAGTTCTTC
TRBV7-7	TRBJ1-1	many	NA	CASSAGPNTEAFF	TGTGCTAGCAGCGCCGGACCGAACACTGAAGCTTTCTTT
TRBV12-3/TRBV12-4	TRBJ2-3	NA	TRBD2	CASSFRGDTDTQYF	TGTGCCAGCAGTTTTCGGGGGGACACAGATACGCAGTATTTT
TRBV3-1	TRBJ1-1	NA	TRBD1	CASSIPGGWTEAFF	TGTGCCAGCAGCATACCAGGGGGCTGGACTGAAGCTTTCTTT
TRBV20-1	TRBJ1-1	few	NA	CSASGPMNTEAFF	TGCAGTGCCTCGGGACCGATGAACACTGAAGCTTTCTTT
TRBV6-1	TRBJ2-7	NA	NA	CASSAVERPYEQYF	TGTGCCAGCAGTGCTGTGGAGAGACCCTACGAGCAGTACTTC
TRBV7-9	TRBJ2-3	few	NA	CASSLLAGVDADTQYF	TGTGCCAGCAGCTTATTGGCTGGGGTAGACGCAGATACGCAGTATTTT
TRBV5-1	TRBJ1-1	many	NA	CASSLTGRVDTEAFF	TGCGCCAGCAGCTTGACGGGCAGGGTCGACACTGAAGCTTTCTTT
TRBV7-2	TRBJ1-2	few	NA	CASSLANFYGYTF	TGTGCCAGCAGCTTAGCTAACTTCTATGGCTACACCTTC
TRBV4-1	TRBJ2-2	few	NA	CASSPTVDPYTGELFF	TGCGCCAGCAGCCCGACGGTAGACCCGTACACCGGGGAGCTGTTTTTT
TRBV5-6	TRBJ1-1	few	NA	CASSFHLDPVNTEAFF	TGTGCCAGCAGCTTTCACTTAGATCCGGTGAACACTGAAGCTTTCTTT
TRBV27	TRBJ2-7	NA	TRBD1	CASSGQGHYEQYF	TGTGCCAGCAGCGGACAGGGCCACTACGAGCAGTACTTC
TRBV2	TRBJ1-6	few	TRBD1	CASSGTGVRSPLHF	TGTGCCAGCAGTGGGACAGGTGTTCGATCACCCCTCCACTTT
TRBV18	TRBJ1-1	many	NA	CASSPSGGRTEAFF	TGTGCCAGCTCACCTTCCGGTGGGCGCACTGAAGCTTTCTTT
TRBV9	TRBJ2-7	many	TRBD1	CASSPWDSSAYEQYF	TGTGCCAGCAGCCCTTGGGACAGCAGTGCCTACGAGCAGTACTTC
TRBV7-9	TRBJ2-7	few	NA	CASSSPAGRSYEQYF	TGTGCCAGCAGCTCGCCAGCCGGACGCTCCTACGAGCAGTACTTC
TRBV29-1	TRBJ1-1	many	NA	CSVEIMNTEAFF	TGCAGCGTTGAAATTATGAACACTGAAGCTTTCTTT
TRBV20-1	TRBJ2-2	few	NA	CSARAAQGGADTGELFF	TGCAGTGCTAGAGCCGCCCAGGGGGGCGCCGACACCGGGGAGCTGTTTTTT
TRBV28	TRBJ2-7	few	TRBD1	CASSSTTGNSYEQYF	TGTGCCAGCAGTTCCACGACAGGGAACTCCTACGAGCAGTACTTC
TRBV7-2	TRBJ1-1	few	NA	CASSPLRGLEAFF	TGTGCCAGCAGCCCCCTGAGAGGGCTAGAAGCTTTCTTT
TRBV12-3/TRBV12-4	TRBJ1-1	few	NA	CASTHQGSNTEAFF	TGTGCCAGCACTCATCAGGGGTCGAACACTGAAGCTTTCTTT
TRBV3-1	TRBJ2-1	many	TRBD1	CASSPLQGALREQFF	TGTGCCAGCAGCCCCTTACAGGGGGCATTACGTGAGCAGTTCTTC
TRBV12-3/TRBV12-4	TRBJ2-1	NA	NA	CASSLMAGLYNEQFF	TGTGCCAGCAGTTTGATGGCAGGTCTCTACAATGAGCAGTTCTTC
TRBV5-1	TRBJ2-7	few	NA	CASSQDEGPYEQYF	TGCGCCAGCAGTCAGGACGAGGGGCCCTACGAGCAGTACTTC
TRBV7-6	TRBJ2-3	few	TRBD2	CASSPKTSGVTDTQYF	TGTGCCAGCAGCCCTAAGACTAGCGGGGTCACAGATACGCAGTATTTT
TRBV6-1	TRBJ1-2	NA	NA	CASSEEASRNYGYTF	TGTGCCAGCAGTGAAGAAGCGTCGAGAAACTATGGCTACACCTTC
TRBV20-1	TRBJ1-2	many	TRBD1	CSARKTGGDGYTF	TGCAGTGCTAGGAAAACAGGGGGGGACGGCTACACCTTC